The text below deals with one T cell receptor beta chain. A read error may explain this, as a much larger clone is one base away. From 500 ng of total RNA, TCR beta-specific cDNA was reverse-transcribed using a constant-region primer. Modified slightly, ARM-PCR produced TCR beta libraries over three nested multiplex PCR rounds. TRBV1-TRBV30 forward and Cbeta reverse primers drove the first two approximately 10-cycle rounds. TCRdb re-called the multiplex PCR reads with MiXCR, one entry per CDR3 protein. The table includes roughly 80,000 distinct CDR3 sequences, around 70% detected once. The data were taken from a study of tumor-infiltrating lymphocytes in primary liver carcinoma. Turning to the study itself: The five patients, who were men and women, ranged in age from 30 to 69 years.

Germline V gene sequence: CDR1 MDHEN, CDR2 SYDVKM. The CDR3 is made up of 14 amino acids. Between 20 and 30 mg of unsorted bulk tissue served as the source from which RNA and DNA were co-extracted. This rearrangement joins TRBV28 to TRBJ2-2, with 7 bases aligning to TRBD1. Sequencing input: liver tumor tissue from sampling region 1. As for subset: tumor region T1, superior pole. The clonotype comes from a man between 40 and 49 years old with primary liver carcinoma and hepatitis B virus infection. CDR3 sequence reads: CASAVTGRSGVLFF. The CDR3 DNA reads TGTGCCAGCGCAGTGACAGGGCGGTCCGGGGTGCTGTTTTTT.